Following are 10 T cell receptor beta chains from one sample sequenced in a study of blood T cells in healthy people across ages. A second PCR, run for roughly 6 to 11 cycles, used a sample-barcoded 5' primer plus a J-beta primer mix. TCRdb passed the 5' RACE reads through MiXCR, listing each CDR3 protein once. This table has just under 750,000 distinct CDR3 sequences, approximately 22% appearing once. Specimen: blood. The origin of the receptors is a man between 65 and 85 years old in good health.

This clonotype has at least ten counts. The rearrangement links TRBV5-1 to TRBJ1-3; D unresolved. The CDR3 is 15 amino acids. Germline-derived CDR1 and CDR2 are SGHRS and YFSETQ. Trimming pared 0 bases from V and 1 base from J, leaving 8 bases between. CDR3: CASSLAGVSGNTIYF. The CDR3, as DNA: TGCGCCAGCAGCTTGGCCGGGGTGTCTGGAAACACCATATATTTT.

The genes are TRBV6-1 and TRBJ2-1; 13 bases are a match to TRBD2. This CDR3 has 20 amino acids. J gave up 1 base and V 4 bases, and 13 bases lay outside the gene matches. Germline CDR1 reads MNHNS; CDR2 reads SASEGT. The CDR3, as DNA: TGTGCCAGCAGTGTTATCGGACTAGCGGGAGCAGGAGGGTCCTACAATGAGCAGTTCTTC. The encoded protein is CASSVIGLAGAGGSYNEQFF.

This chain connects TRBV9 to TRBJ2-5, with 10 bases aligning to TRBD2. Matching the DNA end better, TRBJ2-1 makes the J call doubtful. The germline CDR1 and CDR2 sequences are SGDLS and YYNGEE. The CDR3 sequence is 14 residues long. CDR3: CASSVRTSGNEQFF. DNA of the CDR3: TGTGCCAGCAGCGTCAGGACTAGCGGCAATGAGCAGTTCTTC.

This clonotype was seen repeatedly, ten times or more. CDR3 sequence reads: CASSFRQIRNIQYF. CDR3 DNA sequence: TGTGCCAGCAGCTTTCGGCAAATCCGTAACATTCAGTACTTC. This chain connects TRBV7-2 to TRBJ2-4, with D unresolved. CDR1 is SGHTA and CDR2 is FQGNSA in the germline V gene. V was clipped by 3 bases and J by 7 bases, with 13 bases between them. This CDR3 has 14 residues.

This clonotype was counted between two and nine times. V and J are TRBV14 and TRBJ1-4; D remains unclear. The length of the CDR3 is 14 residues. Germline assignment: CDR1 SGHDN and CDR2 FVKESK. V lost 1 base to trimming and J lost 8 bases, with 11 bases between them. The DNA of the CDR3 is TGTGCCAGCAGCCAAGCGGACCGAGGGGAAAAACTGTTTTTT. This codes for CASSQADRGEKLFF.

The gene calls are TRBV4-2 and TRBJ1-4; 7 bases match TRBD1. The V gene's germline CDR1 is LGHNA and CDR2 YNFKEQ. V trimming: 0 bases; J trimming: 8 bases; junction bases outside the gene matches: 9. The CDR3 is made up of 16 amino acids. The CDR3 is CASSQEWTGVREKLFF. In DNA, the CDR3 is TGTGCCAGCAGCCAAGAATGGACAGGAGTTAGAGAAAAACTGTTTTTT.

As to this clonotype: One end of the junction varies from germline; a read error may be responsible. J is TRBJ1-1 and V is TRBV7-9; D is perhaps TRBD1 (5 bases). Germline CDR1 is SEHNR and CDR2 is FQNEAQ (reference sequence). The CDR3 is 15 residues long. In DNA form, the CDR3 reads TGCGCCAGCAGCCACCTGACAGCCTCGAACGCTGAAGCTTTCTTT. Its translation is CASSHLTASNAEAFF.

The chain employs TRBV12-3 or TRBV12-4 and TRBJ2-7; 7 bases match TRBD2. With V trimmed by 5 bases and J by 0 bases, 7 bases remained unmatched. The CDR3 has 15 residues. The CDR3 protein is CASSPRGRASYEQYF. The CDR3 nucleotides read TGTGCCAGCAGTCCGAGAGGGAGGGCCTCCTACGAGCAGTACTTC.

The sample holds many counts of this clonotype. The chain recombines TRBV6-5 with TRBJ1-4; D is undetermined. V gave up 1 base and J gave up 4 bases, with 4 bases separating them. Germline CDR1 is MNHEY and CDR2 is SVGAGI. The CDR3 contains 13 residues. The CDR3 DNA is TGTGCCAGCAGTTACTTGCTTAATGAAAAACTGTTTTTT. Its translation is CASSYLLNEKLFF.

The V and J genes are TRBV20-1 and TRBJ2-5; D possibly matches TRBD1 or TRBD2 (6 bases each). The germline CDR1 and CDR2 sequences are DFQATT and SNEGSKA (reference sequence). The V gene lost 1 base and the J gene lost 0 bases, with 9 bases spanning the gap. This CDR3 spans 14 amino acids. The CDR3 spells CSARGGAYQETQYF. In DNA form, the CDR3 reads TGCAGTGCTAGAGGGGGGGCCTACCAAGAGACCCAGTACTTC.